Shown below are 14 T cell receptor beta chains from a single sample sequenced in a study of blood T cell repertoires in COVID-19. Assay used: immunoSEQ multiplex PCR; TCRdb lists only in-frame clones, some missing. The repertoire has approximately 400,000 clones, roughly 86% of them found once; the top ten carry under 1.2%. Sequencing used peripheral blood. These receptors came from a human donor with acute or convalescent COVID-19. The donor label of this sample is uncertain.

J is TRBJ1-1 and V is TRBV18, with a weak D call TRBD1 (6 bases). From germline, CDR1 is KGHSH and CDR2 LQKENI. There are 18 residues in the CDR3. V was shortened by 5 bases and J by 0 bases, with 22 bases between the two germline ends. CDR3 DNA sequence: TGTGCCAGCTCAACCTTAGGCCCCGGACAGCCCATGAACACTGAAGCTTTCTTT. Its translation is CASSTLGPGQPMNTEAFF. Combining the CDR3 with reference TRBV18 and TRBJ1-1 gives the whole variable domain NAGVMQNPRHLVRRRGQEARLRCSPMKGHSHVYWYRQLPEEGLKFMVYLQKENIIDESGMPKERFSAEFPKEGPSILRIQQVVRGDSAAYFCASSTLGPGQPMNTEAFFGQGTRLTVV.

The rearrangement uses TRBV5-4 and TRBJ2-7, with 16 bases matching TRBD2. Germline CDR1 and CDR2: SGHNT and YYREEE (reference sequence). The CDR3 is made up of 16 amino acids. The V gene end was trimmed by 4 bases and the J gene end by 6 bases; junction bases not matched to a gene: 7. The DNA of the CDR3 is TGTGCCAGCAGCGAGGGACTAGCGGGAGGGCGAGGCGAGCAGTACTTC. Amino acid sequence: CASSEGLAGGRGEQYF.

The chain joins TRBV30 to TRBJ1-1; possibly TRBD1 for D (5 bases). Germline V gene lookup returns CDR1 GTSNPN and CDR2 SVGIG (reference sequence). Trimming cost V 1 base and J 0 bases, with 12 bases left between them. The CDR3 runs to 15 residues. The CDR3 nucleotides read TGTGCCTGGAGTGCAGGGCGGGGGTTGAACACTGAAGCTTTCTTT. Translation gives CAWSAGRGLNTEAFF.

The chain links TRBV30 to TRBJ1-2; D remains unclear. CDR3 length: 15 amino acids. V was clipped by 0 bases and J by 4 bases, with 15 bases between them. CDR1 is GTSNPN and CDR2 is SVGIG in the germline V gene (reference sequence). CDR3 nucleotide sequence: TGTGCCTGGAGTGTACCGCAGGCCGGGAGCTATGGCTACACCTTC. Encoded protein: CAWSVPQAGSYGYTF. The full variable domain, with the rest looked up from reference TRBV30 and TRBJ1-2, is SQTIHQWPATLVQPVGSPLSLECTVEGTSNPNLYWYRQAAGRGLQLLFYSVGIGQISSEVPQNLSASRPQDRQFILSSKKLLLSDSGFYLCAWSVPQAGSYGYTFGSGTRLTVV.

The chain recombines TRBV27 with TRBJ2-5, with 15 bases aligning to TRBD2. Germline V gene sequence: CDR1 MNHEY, CDR2 SMNVEV (reference sequence). The CDR3 consists of 18 residues. The V gene end was trimmed by 5 bases and the J gene end by 6 bases; junction bases not matched to a gene: 13. The CDR3 sequence is CASSELGLAGGPAKTQYF. In nucleotides, the CDR3 is TGTGCCAGCAGTGAACTCGGACTAGCGGGAGGGCCTGCAAAGACCCAGTACTTC.

About this clone itself: The same CDR3 also results from other DNA sequences found in this sample. The V and J genes are TRBV7-9 and TRBJ2-3, with D perhaps matching TRBD2 (6 bases). Germline CDR1 is SEHNR and CDR2 is FQNEAQ (reference sequence). Trimming removed 1 base from V and 3 bases from J, with 8 bases in between. This CDR3 has 14 amino acids. CDR3 DNA sequence: TGTGCCAGCAGCTTAGGGAGGGGAACAGATACGCAGTATTTT. This codes for CASSLGRGTDTQYF.

The chain has TRBV21-1 and TRBJ1-1; TRBD1, the D gene given by the table, was not confirmed from the DNA. TRBV21-1 is deemed a pseudogene. This CDR3 has 17 amino acids. The DNA for the CDR3 is TGTGCCAGCAGCAAAGAGGACGTAGGACAAGCGAACACTGAAGCTTTCTTT. It codes for CASSKEDVGQANTEAFF.

This clone was found a few times. This chain links TRBV3-1 (or the pseudogene TRBV3-2) with TRBJ2-1, with 14 bases that match TRBD2. The CDR3 sequence is 17 residues long. The ends lost 6 bases at V and 3 bases at J; junction bases unmatched: 7. CDR1 and CDR2 from the germline V gene are LGHDT and YNNKEL (reference sequence). CDR3 DNA sequence: TGTGCCAGCAGTCTGACTAGCGGGAGGGCCGGCTACAATGAGCAGTTCTTC. Its protein product is CASSLTSGRAGYNEQFF.

This clone was detected a few times. V usage is TRBV14 and J usage is TRBJ1-5; TRBD1 agrees at 7 bases. V lost 0 bases, J lost 2 bases, and 16 bases stayed unmatched. The germline V gene has CDR1 SGHDN and CDR2 FVKESK. This CDR3 region has 20 residues. Written as DNA, the CDR3 is TGTGCCAGCAGCCAAGATGAGATGAGCTCCACAGGGGAGTGCAATCAGCCCCAGCATTTT. Amino acid sequence: CASSQDEMSSTGECNQPQHF.

This clone has a handful of counts. The rearrangement uses TRBV5-1 and TRBJ1-5, with 8 bases that match TRBD1. There are 15 residues in the CDR3. Germline-derived CDR1 and CDR2 are SGHRS and YFSETQ. The ends lost 4 bases at V and 6 bases at J; junction bases unmatched: 9. The CDR3 reads CASSQVGGTGQPQHF. Written as DNA, the CDR3 is TGCGCCAGCAGCCAGGTCGGGGGGACAGGTCAGCCCCAGCATTTT.

The rearrangement uses TRBV13 and TRBJ2-7; 7 bases are shared with TRBD1. This CDR3 is built from 14 residues. Germline V gene data show CDR1 as PRHDT and CDR2 as FYEKMQ (reference sequence). V shed 3 bases and J 4 bases; nucleotides not matched to a gene: 6. For the CDR3, the DNA is TGTGCCAGCAGCTTGGGACAGTTTCCTTACGAGCAGTACTTC. Protein: CASSLGQFPYEQYF. Looking up the rest from reference TRBV13 and TRBJ2-7 gives the full variable domain: AAGVIQSPRHLIKEKRETATLKCYPIPRHDTVYWYQQGPGQDPQFLISFYEKMQSDKGSIPDRFSAQQFSDYHSELNMSSLELGDSALYFCASSLGQFPYEQYFGPGTRLTVT.

V is TRBV19 and J is TRBJ1-5; 9 nucleotides match TRBD1. Germline CDR1 reads LNHDA; CDR2 reads SQIVND (reference sequence). The CDR3 consists of 15 residues. V lost 8 bases and J lost 2; bases outside the gene matches: 7. CDR3 loop: CASHSRDRGNQPQHF. In DNA form, the CDR3 reads TGTGCCAGTCACTCCCGGGACAGGGGCAATCAGCCCCAGCATTTT. Full variable domain (outside the CDR3, taken from reference TRBV19 and TRBJ1-5): DGGITQSPKYLFRKEGQNVTLSCEQNLNHDAMYWYRQDPGQGLRLIYYSQIVNDFQKGDIAEGYSVSREKKESFPLTVTSAQKNPTAFYLCASHSRDRGNQPQHFGDGTRLSIL.

The chain employs TRBV5-1 and TRBJ2-1; 7 bases match TRBD1. Germline trimming cut 0 bases from V and 4 bases from J; bases unmatched to any gene: 4. Per the germline V gene, CDR1 is SGHRS and CDR2 is YFSETQ. The CDR3 loop spans 15 amino acids. CDR3 DNA: TGCGCCAGCAGCTTGGGGACAGGAGGATACAATGAGCAGTTCTTC. Translating gives CASSLGTGGYNEQFF.

The chain employs TRBV27 and TRBJ2-7; D is uncertain. The CDR3 has 14 residues. V shed 3 bases and J shed 7 bases, with 16 bases lying between them. Germline V gives CDR1 MNHEY, CDR2 SMNVEV (reference sequence). Here the CDR3 reads CASSFLSGHGEQYF. The CDR3 region has the DNA TGTGCCAGCAGTTTTTTATCCGGCCACGGGGAGCAGTACTTC.